This T cell receptor beta chain was sequenced in a study of immune heterogeneity within non-small cell lung tumors. Multiplex PCR with 32 V and 13 J primers amplified TCR beta CDR3. Using its own MiXCR run on the multiplex PCR reads, TCRdb lists one record per CDR3 protein. The data contain around 9,800 distinct CDR3 sequences, about 20% of them seen just once; the ten biggest clones take up around 3.6%. The CDR3 consists of 14 residues. Germline assignment: CDR1 SGHRS and CDR2 YFSETQ. With V trimmed by 2 bases and J by 5 bases, 5 bases remained unmatched. For each sample, template was around 600 ng of bulk tumor genomic DNA. Surgeons took several biopsies per primary tumor, spaced far apart, during surgery. Enrolled patients presented with newly diagnosed, previously untreated non-small cell lung cancer and underwent curative surgery. This clonotype is medium-sized in the sample. Antigen: not known.

Study-wide points: Identical dominant CDR3 beta clonotypes spanned tumor sites within a patient, beside site-unique high-frequency clones.

This receptor was taken from a man aged 60 to 75 with non-small cell lung cancer. V gene TRBV5-1 combines with J gene TRBJ2-7, with 9 bases aligning to TRBD1. Sample: lung tumor tissue. CDR3 DNA sequence: TGCGCCAGCAGCTTCGGGGACAGGGTCAACGAGCAGTACTTC. Encoded protein: CASSFGDRVNEQYF.